The next 28 T cell receptor beta chains were all read from a single sample in a study of identical twins. TCRdb used MiXCR to reprocess the 5' RACE reads, holding one entry per CDR3 protein. The sample records 1.5 million to 2 million distinct CDR3 sequences, 32% being singletons. Material: cord blood. These receptors were collected from a newborn girl in good health.

The rearrangement links TRBV2 to TRBJ2-7; 14 bases match TRBD2. Germline-derived CDR1 and CDR2 are SNHLY and FYNNEI. The CDR3 has 16 residues. The ends lost 4 bases at V and 3 bases at J; junction bases unmatched: 5. The chain's CDR3 is CASSGGLAGVFYEQYF. For the CDR3, the DNA is TGTGCCAGCAGTGGGGGACTAGCGGGAGTTTTCTACGAGCAGTACTTC.

This clonotype came up a few times. The limits of the CDR3 on the DNA are not certain, so only TCRdb's listed CDR3 is given. The chain has TRBV21-1 and TRBJ2-7; the table assigns TRBD1, which was not confirmed against the DNA. TRBV21-1 is marked as a pseudogene. The CDR3 has 16 amino acids, counting both end residues. CDR3 protein: CASSKLWGQGTYEQYF.

This chain uses TRBV29-1 with TRBJ2-7; D is uncertain. Trimming removed 6 bases from V and 2 bases from J, with 14 bases in between. The germline CDR1 and CDR2 sequences are SQVTM and ANQGSEA. The CDR3 totals 13 residues. DNA for the CDR3: TGCAGCGTGTGGGATACAAGGACCTACGAGCAGTACTTC. Its translation: CSVWDTRTYEQYF.

The chain employs TRBV20-1 and TRBJ2-3; no definite D call. This CDR3 comprises 14 residues. In germline, CDR1 is DFQATT, CDR2 SNEGSKA (reference sequence). The V and J ends lost 0 bases and 6 bases respectively, with 13 bases between them. CDR3 sequence reads: CSARDYLFGDTQYF. CDR3 coding DNA: TGCAGTGCTAGAGACTACCTGTTTGGGGATACGCAGTATTTT.

On this clonotype: This may come from a read error, since a much larger clone is one base off. The rearrangement joins TRBV12-3 or TRBV12-4 to TRBJ2-1, with 7 bases that match TRBD1. The CDR3 has 16 amino acids. J lost 13 bases, V lost 2 bases, and 17 bases had no gene match. DNA for the CDR3: TGTGCCAGCAGTTTAACCAGGACAGGCCTCAAAGAGACCCAGTTCTTC. Its translation is CASSLTRTGLKETQFF.

This clonotype was detected only once. The chain has TRBV6-2 or TRBV6-3 and TRBJ1-6; 7 bases match TRBD1. Unmatched junction bases numbered 8, after V lost 2 bases and J lost 7 bases. Germline V gene sequence: CDR1 MNHEY, CDR2 SVGEGT. CDR3 length: 16 residues. CDR3 protein: CASSYAQGGTNSPLHF. In nucleotides, the CDR3 is TGTGCCAGCAGTTACGCGCAAGGGGGCACAAATTCACCCCTCCACTTT.

The chain links TRBV29-1 to TRBJ2-7; 7 positions agree with TRBD2. V gave up 3 bases and J gave up 7 bases; unmatched junction bases: 12. Germline assignment: CDR1 SQVTM and CDR2 ANQGSEA. The CDR3 has 14 residues. Here the CDR3 reads CSVDAAGVYNEQYF. In nucleotides, the CDR3 is TGCAGCGTTGACGCGGCGGGAGTCTACAATGAGCAGTACTTC.

The CDR3 coding sequence is TGTGCCATCAGTGAGTCGGGACAGTATAGCAATCAGCCCCAGCATTTT. It translates to CAISESGQYSNQPQHF. V usage is TRBV10-3 and J usage is TRBJ1-5; 7 bases line up with TRBD1. The germline CDR1 and CDR2 sequences are ENHRY and SYGVKD. This CDR3 has 16 amino acids. V gave up 0 bases and J gave up 0 bases; unmatched junction bases: 2.

The chain employs TRBV11-2 and TRBJ2-4, with TRBD2 matching over 9 bases. The CDR3 is 19 amino acids. Germline V lookup: CDR1 SGHAT, CDR2 FQNNGV. Trimming removed 4 bases from V and 9 bases from J; junction bases left unmatched: 22. The CDR3 sequence: CASSSLGREGSFRKGIQYF. CDR3 bases: TGTGCCAGCAGCTCCCTCGGGCGGGAGGGCTCCTTTCGAAAAGGCATTCAGTACTTC.

The gene calls are TRBV5-1 and TRBJ2-3, with D possibly matching TRBD2 (6 bases). This CDR3 spans 15 amino acids. Trimming removed 2 bases at V and 1 base at J, with 11 bases between. In germline, CDR1 is SGHRS, CDR2 YFSETQ. CDR3 in amino acids: CASSFGSSGTDTQYF. For the CDR3, the DNA is TGCGCCAGCAGCTTCGGATCTAGCGGCACAGATACGCAGTATTTT.

The chain combines TRBV20-1 with TRBJ2-1, with D possibly matching TRBD2 (7 bases). CDR1 and CDR2 from the germline V gene are DFQATT and SNEGSKA (reference sequence). The germline V and J ends were trimmed by 4 bases and 2 bases, with 12 bases remaining between them. This CDR3 region has 14 residues. This chain's CDR3 is CSAIRGATYNEQFF. The CDR3 nucleotides read TGCAGTGCTATCCGGGGGGCCACCTACAATGAGCAGTTCTTC.

The CDR3 bases are TGTGCCAGCAGCCGATTCAGGGTAGGGGGCACTGAAGCTTTCTTT. This codes for CASSRFRVGGTEAFF. This chain links TRBV3-1 with TRBJ1-1, with D perhaps matching TRBD1 (6 bases). Deletions cut 4 bases from V and 4 bases from J, with 16 bases between. Germline V gives CDR1 LGHDT, CDR2 YNNKEL (reference sequence). There are 15 residues in the CDR3.

The chain combines TRBV7-6 with TRBJ2-7, with 7 positions matching TRBD1. The germline CDR1 and CDR2 sequences are SGHVS and FNYEAQ. This CDR3 has 12 residues. J gave up 11 bases and V 3 bases, and 7 bases lay outside the gene matches. This CDR3 is CASSLVGQKKYF. In nucleotides, the CDR3 is TGTGCCAGCAGCTTGGTGGGACAGAAAAAGTACTTC.

The chain joins TRBV13 to TRBJ2-5; D is uncertain. There are 12 residues in the CDR3. Germline lookup yields CDR1 PRHDT and CDR2 FYEKMQ (reference sequence). V lost 2 bases to trimming and J lost 5 bases, with 6 bases between them. CDR3: CASSLWVETQYF. The CDR3 DNA is TGTGCCAGCAGCTTATGGGTTGAGACCCAGTACTTC.

The chain employs TRBV7-2 and TRBJ2-3; 11 bases map to TRBD2. Germline trimming cut 6 bases from V and 5 bases from J; bases unmatched to any gene: 13. CDR3 size: 17 residues. The V gene's germline CDR1 is SGHTA and CDR2 FQGNSA. CDR3 in DNA: TGTGCCAGCAGTACTTTCCCCGTAGCGGGAGGGGGAGATACGCAGTATTTT. Translating it yields CASSTFPVAGGGDTQYF.

This clonotype showed up just once. This chain connects TRBV20-1 to TRBJ2-2, with D maybe TRBD2 (6 bases). The CDR3 is 14 residues long. V shed 3 bases and J shed 2 bases, with 10 bases lying between them. CDR1 DFQATT and CDR2 SNEGSKA come from the germline V gene (reference sequence). CDR3 bases: TGCAGTGCTAGCTGGGACTCTAACACCGGGGAGCTGTTTTTT. It specifies CSASWDSNTGELFF.

V and J are TRBV5-1 and TRBJ2-4; TRBD2 is a possible D gene (5 bases). The germline V and J ends were trimmed by 6 bases and 13 bases, with 14 bases remaining between them. Germline V gene data show CDR1 as SGHRS and CDR2 as YFSETQ. CDR3 size: 11 residues. DNA of the CDR3: TGCGCCAGCACGGACTTTTCGAAGCAGTACTTC. Amino acids: CASTDFSKQYF.

This sequence joins TRBV4-2 and TRBJ1-1; D ambiguous. Between the trimmed V and J ends, which lost 0 bases and 0 bases, there was a span of 8 bases. The CDR3 has 15 residues. CDR1 LGHNA and CDR2 YNFKEQ come from the germline V gene. The CDR3 coding sequence is TGTGCCAGCAGCCAAGACCGGGGTATGAACACTGAAGCTTTCTTT. It encodes CASSQDRGMNTEAFF.

This clonotype has at least ten counts. The chain links TRBV10-3 to TRBJ1-2; 8 bases agree with TRBD1. Per germline, CDR1 ENHRY and CDR2 SYGVKD. This CDR3 has 13 residues. The V and J ends lost 9 bases and 2 bases, in that order; junction bases with no gene match: 5. This CDR3 reads CAISGTGNYGYTF. The CDR3, as DNA: TGTGCCATTTCCGGGACAGGAAACTATGGCTACACCTTC.

The genes are TRBV20-1 and TRBJ2-7, with D possibly matching TRBD1 (5 bases). The CDR3 sequence is 13 residues long. The V end was cut by 3 bases, the J end by 7 bases, with 16 bases between. Germline values: CDR1 DFQATT, CDR2 SNEGSKA (reference sequence). CDR3 residues: CSASRQGDNEQYF. CDR3 nucleotide sequence: TGCAGTGCTAGTCGGCAGGGTGACAATGAGCAGTACTTC.

This clonotype came up a few times. The chain employs TRBV11-2 and TRBJ2-2, with unresolved D. The CDR3 consists of 13 residues. The germline V gene encodes CDR1 SGHAT and CDR2 FQNNGV. V was cut by 3 bases and J by 9 bases, with 11 bases left in between. The CDR3 loop is CASSLIPERELFF. The CDR3 nucleotides are TGTGCCAGCAGCTTGATACCTGAGAGGGAGCTGTTTTTT. Together with reference TRBV11-2 and TRBJ2-2, the CDR3 gives the full variable domain: EAGVAQSPRYKIIEKRQSVAFWCNPISGHATLYWYQQILGQGPKLLIQFQNNGVVDDSQLPKDRFSAERLKGVDSTLKIQPAKLEDSAVYLCASSLIPERELFFGEGSRLTVL.

Comment on this clonotype: A much larger clone differs by one base, so this may be a read error. This chain's CDR3 is CASGAGPRVTYEQYF. CDR3 DNA sequence: TGTGCCAGCGGTGCGGGGCCTAGAGTCACCTACGAGCAGTACTTC. The chain couples TRBV2 to TRBJ2-7, with a possible D match to TRBD2 (6 bases). Germline V CDR1 and CDR2: SNHLY, FYNNEI. The length of the CDR3 is 15 residues. V was shortened by 8 bases and J by 2 bases, with 19 bases between the two germline ends. Filled out from reference TRBV2 and TRBJ2-7, the complete variable domain reads EPEVTQTPSHQVTQMGQEVILRCVPISNHLYFYWYRQILGQKVEFLVSFYNNEISEKSEIFDDQFSVERPDGSNFTLKIRSTKLEDSAMYFCASGAGPRVTYEQYFGPGTRLTVT.

This clonotype was seen repeatedly, ten times or more. The chain links TRBV10-3 to TRBJ2-7, with 7 bases matching TRBD2. Germline V CDR1 and CDR2: ENHRY, SYGVKD. V lost 8 bases, J lost 4 bases, and 8 bases stayed unmatched. CDR3 size: 13 residues. CDR3 sequence reads: CAIGTNLFYEQYF. CDR3 in DNA: TGTGCCATCGGGACTAACCTTTTTTACGAGCAGTACTTC.

Of note for this clonotype: This may come from a read error, since a much larger clone is one base off. CDR3 in amino acids: CASRADRNTEAFF. CDR3 bases: TGTGCCAGCAGAGCGGACAGGAACACTGAAGCTTTCTTT. The J gene is TRBJ1-1, the V gene TRBV2; a weak D match, TRBD1 (6 bases). V was shortened by 6 bases and J by 1 base, with 9 bases between the two germline ends. The germline V gene encodes CDR1 SNHLY and CDR2 FYNNEI. This CDR3 is built from 13 residues.

The rearrangement links TRBV20-1 to TRBJ2-1; no firm D call. This CDR3 is built from 14 residues. V was shortened by 1 base and J by 3 bases, with 10 bases between the two germline ends. CDR1 is DFQATT and CDR2 is SNEGSKA in the germline V gene (reference sequence). CDR3 region: CSARGLGFYNEQFF. The CDR3 DNA reads as TGCAGTGCTAGAGGCCTAGGGTTCTACAATGAGCAGTTCTTC.

This clonotype appeared a few times. The chain couples TRBV9 to TRBJ1-2; D not resolved. The germline gives CDR1 SGDLS, CDR2 YYNGEE. The CDR3 has 8 residues. V lost 3 bases and J lost 10, with 1 base in between. The CDR3 sequence: CASSAYTF. In nucleotides, the CDR3 is TGTGCCAGCAGCGCCTACACCTTC.

As regards this clonotype: The conserved phenylalanine or tryptophan is not found at the CDR3 terminus, so this likely reflects a read error. CDR3 protein: CASSQGLPSSYEQYL. The CDR3 DNA sequence: TGTGCCAGCAGCCAAGGGCTTCCGAGCTCCTACGAGCAGTACTTA. The chain joins TRBV4-2 to TRBJ2-7, with D unresolved. Trimming removed 1 base from V and 0 bases from J, with 10 bases in between. The germline V gene encodes CDR1 LGHNA and CDR2 YNFKEQ. The CDR3 length is 15 residues.

This chain uses TRBV27 with TRBJ2-1; D may be TRBD2 (7 bases). The CDR3 runs 15 residues. The germline V and J ends were trimmed by 3 bases and 6 bases, with 15 bases remaining between them. Germline V gene sequence: CDR1 MNHEY, CDR2 SMNVEV (reference sequence). The CDR3 coding sequence is TGTGCCAGCAGTTTTGGGGGGGCAGGGGCCAATGAGCAGTTCTTC. Residues: CASSFGGAGANEQFF.